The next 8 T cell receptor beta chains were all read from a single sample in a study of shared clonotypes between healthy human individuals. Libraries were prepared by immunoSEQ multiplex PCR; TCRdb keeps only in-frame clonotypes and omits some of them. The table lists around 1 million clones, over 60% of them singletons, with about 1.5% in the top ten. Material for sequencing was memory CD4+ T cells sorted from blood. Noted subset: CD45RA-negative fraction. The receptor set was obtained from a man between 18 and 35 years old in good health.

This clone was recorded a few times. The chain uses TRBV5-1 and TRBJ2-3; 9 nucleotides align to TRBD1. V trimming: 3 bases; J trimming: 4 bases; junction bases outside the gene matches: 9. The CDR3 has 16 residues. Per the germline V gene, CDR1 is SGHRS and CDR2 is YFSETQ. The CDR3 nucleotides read TGCGCCAGCAGCTCCCAGACAGGGGGAAAGGCAGATACGCAGTATTTT. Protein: CASSSQTGGKADTQYF.

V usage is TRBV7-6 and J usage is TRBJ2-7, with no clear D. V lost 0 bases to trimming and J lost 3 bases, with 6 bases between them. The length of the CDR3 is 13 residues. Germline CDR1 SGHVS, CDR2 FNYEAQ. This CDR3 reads CASSLAPNYEQYF. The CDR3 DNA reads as TGTGCCAGCAGCTTAGCCCCTAACTACGAGCAGTACTTC.

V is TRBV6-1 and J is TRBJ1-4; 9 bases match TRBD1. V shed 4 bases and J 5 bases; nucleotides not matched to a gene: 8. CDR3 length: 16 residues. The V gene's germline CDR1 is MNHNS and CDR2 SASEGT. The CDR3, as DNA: TGTGCCAGCAGTGGGGAGACAGGGGGTCCGAATGAAAAACTGTTTTTT. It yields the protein CASSGETGGPNEKLFF.

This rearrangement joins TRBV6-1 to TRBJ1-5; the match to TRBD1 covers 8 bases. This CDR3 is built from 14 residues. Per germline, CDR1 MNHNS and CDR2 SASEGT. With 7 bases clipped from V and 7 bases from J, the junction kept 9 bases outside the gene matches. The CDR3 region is CASIRAGGGQPQHF. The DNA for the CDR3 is TGTGCCAGCATACGCGCAGGGGGCGGACAGCCCCAGCATTTT.

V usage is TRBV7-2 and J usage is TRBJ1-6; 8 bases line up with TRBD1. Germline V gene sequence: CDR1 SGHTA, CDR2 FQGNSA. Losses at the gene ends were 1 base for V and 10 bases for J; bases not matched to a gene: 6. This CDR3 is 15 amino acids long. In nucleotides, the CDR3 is TGTGCCAGCAGCTTAGTTCGACAGGGGCTCTCACCCCTCCACTTT. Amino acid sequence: CASSLVRQGLSPLHF.

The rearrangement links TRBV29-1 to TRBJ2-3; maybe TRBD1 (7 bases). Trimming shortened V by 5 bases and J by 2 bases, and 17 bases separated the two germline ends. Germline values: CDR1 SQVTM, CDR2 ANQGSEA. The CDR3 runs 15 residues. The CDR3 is CSVTQGGDSTDTQYF. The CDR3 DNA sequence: TGCAGCGTTACCCAGGGGGGTGACTCCACAGATACGCAGTATTTT.

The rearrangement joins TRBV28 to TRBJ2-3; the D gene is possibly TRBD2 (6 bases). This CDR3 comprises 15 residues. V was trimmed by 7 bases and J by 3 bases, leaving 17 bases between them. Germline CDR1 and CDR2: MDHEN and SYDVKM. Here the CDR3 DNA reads TGTGCCAGCAACCGTGGCGGGGCCCGGACAGATACGCAGTATTTT. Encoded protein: CASNRGGARTDTQYF.

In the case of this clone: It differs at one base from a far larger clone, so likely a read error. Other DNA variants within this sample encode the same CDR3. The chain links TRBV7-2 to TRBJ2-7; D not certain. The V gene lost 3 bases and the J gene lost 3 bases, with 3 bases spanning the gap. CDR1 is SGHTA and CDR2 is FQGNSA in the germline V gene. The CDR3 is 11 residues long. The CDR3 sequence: CASSLDYEQYF. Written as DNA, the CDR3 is TGTGCCAGCAGCTTGGACTACGAGCAGTACTTC.